The rows below give T cell receptor beta chains drawn from one sample of a study of cytomegalovirus exposure and HLA in healthy donors. Some clones are missing from TCRdb's copy, which holds only in-frame ones; the method was immunoSEQ multiplex PCR. This sample's table reports 87,000 or so clones. Source material: PBMCs. These receptors came from a man in his forties or fifties in good health and CMV-seropositive. CDR3s include the opening cysteine and the closing phenylalanine or tryptophan. The order of the fields is CDR3 length, D gene, J gene, V gene, CDR3 DNA, CDR3 protein. D genes are given only for firm matches.

17,TRBD2,TRBJ2-7,TRBV5-4,TGTGCCAGCAGCTTAGGCCCGGGAAGGACTAGGGCGTACGAGCAGTACTTC,CASSLGPGRTRAYEQYF
15,-,TRBJ2-1,TRBV30,TGTGCCTGGAGCGTGGGACTCTTATCGATCGATGAGCAGTTCTTC,CAWSVGLLSIDEQFF
15,-,TRBJ1-1,TRBV6-5,TGTGCCAGCAGTTGGGGGGGACGGTTGAACACTGAAGCTTTCTTT,CASSWGGRLNTEAFF
15,TRBD2,TRBJ2-1,TRBV5-1,TGCGCCAGCAGCTTGGGAAGCGGGAGTGGCCATGAGCAGTTCTTC,CASSLGSGSGHEQFF
15,TRBD2,TRBJ2-1,TRBV5-6,TGTGCCAGCAGCTCGCCGGGACTAGGTATCGATGAGCAGTTCTTC,CASSSPGLGIDEQFF
11,TRBD2,TRBJ2-7,TRBV29-1,TGCAGCGCCCAGACTAGCTGGGAGCAGTACTTC,CSAQTSWEQYF
13,-,TRBJ1-1,TRBV7-2,TGTGCCAGCAGCTTAAGAGACACCCAGACGGCTTTCTTT,CASSLRDTQTAFF
15,TRBD1,TRBJ2-1,TRBV11-2,TGTGCCAGCAGCTCCGATTGGACAGGGAGGAATGAGCAGTTCTTC,CASSSDWTGRNEQFF
12,TRBD1,TRBJ1-5,TRBV6-5,TGTGCCAGCAGACAGGGGCTGCAGCCCCAGCATTTT,CASRQGLQPQHF
14,-,TRBJ1-2,TRBV18,TGTGCCAGCTCGCCCAGGCAGACCTTCTATGGCTACACCTTC,CASSPRQTFYGYTF
12,TRBD2,TRBJ2-7,TRBV19,TGTGCCAGAGGGGGACTAGCAGTAGAGCAGTACTTC,CARGGLAVEQYF
13,-,TRBJ2-1,TRBV7-2,TGTGCCAGCAGCTTATCCAGGGCAGGGGAGCAGTTCTTC,CASSLSRAGEQFF
16,TRBD2,TRBJ2-3,TRBV7-2,TGTGCCAGCAGCTACCGAGCGGGAGGGCCGTCAGATACGCAGTATTTT,CASSYRAGGPSDTQYF
12,-,TRBJ1-2,TRBV5-8,TGTGCCAGCAGCCGGGGTGGGGTTGGCTACACCTTC,CASSRGGVGYTF
14,TRBD2,TRBJ2-1,TRBV30,TGTGCCTGGAGTGCGGGAGGCTCCTCGGGTGAGCAGTTCTTC,CAWSAGGSSGEQFF
14,-,TRBJ2-5,TRBV13,TGTGCCAGCACCCTGAGAGGACACCCTGAGCCCCAGTACTTC,CASTLRGHPEPQYF
15,TRBD2,TRBJ2-1,TRBV5-1,TGCGCCAGCAGCGCCCCACTAGCGGGTCTCAATGAGCAGTTCTTC,CASSAPLAGLNEQFF
14,TRBD1,TRBJ2-5,TRBV29-1,TGCAGCGTTGTGGGGGACAGGGCCTGGGAGACCCAGTACTTC,CSVVGDRAWETQYF
14,TRBD2,TRBJ2-7,TRBV7-9,TGTGCCAGCAGCTTTGGGCGGGAGAGCTACGAGCAGTACTTC,CASSFGRESYEQYF
13,-,TRBJ2-7,TRBV30,TGTGCCCTGCTAGGGGATAGCTCCTACGAGCAGTACTTC,CALLGDSSYEQYF
16,TRBD1,TRBJ2-2,TRBV7-6,TGTGCCAGCAGCCTGCGTAGTGGGACAGACACCGGGGAGCTGTTTTTT,CASSLRSGTDTGELFF
13,TRBD1,TRBJ2-7,TRBV18,TGTGCCAGCTCACGGACAGGGCTCTACGAGCAGTACTTC,CASSRTGLYEQYF
15,-,TRBJ2-1,TRBV6-6,TGTGCCAGCACCAATAGCGGAGCCTCCTACAATGAGCAGTTCTTC,CASTNSGASYNEQFF
15,TRBD1,TRBJ2-7,TRBV29-1,TGCAGCGTTGCGGTATTGGGACAGGGGACCTACGAGCAGTACTTC,CSVAVLGQGTYEQYF
13,-,TRBJ2-1,TRBV30,TGTGCCTGGAGTGTACCGGGTTATAATGAGCAGTTCTTC,CAWSVPGYNEQFF
16,-,TRBJ1-4,TRBV5-4,TGTGCCAGCAGCCCCTCTTCGACAGCAACTAATGAAAAACTGTTTTTT,CASSPSSTATNEKLFF
14,TRBD1,TRBJ1-2,TRBV19,TGTGCCAGTAGTATTAACCAGGGGGCGGGCGGCTACACCTTC,CASSINQGAGGYTF
13,-,TRBJ2-1,TRBV30,TGTGCCTGGAGCGGTAGCTCCTACAATGAGCAGTTCTTC,CAWSGSSYNEQFF
15,-,TRBJ1-5,TRBV19,TGTGCCAGTAGTATACTAGTACAGGGATATCAGCCCCAGCATTTT,CASSILVQGYQPQHF
13,TRBD1,TRBJ1-2,TRBV6-5,TGTGCCAGCAGCCGACAGGGGGAGATGGGCTACACCTTC,CASSRQGEMGYTF
13,-,TRBJ1-5,TRBV7-2,TGTGCCAGCAGTCCAGTAAGCAATCAGCCCCAGCATTTT,CASSPVSNQPQHF
17,-,TRBJ2-2,TRBV5-4,TGTGCCAGCAGAAAAGACCCGGGACTCCGGAACACCGGGGAGCTGTTTTTT,CASRKDPGLRNTGELFF
15,TRBD1,TRBJ1-6,TRBV12-5,TGTGCTAGTGGTTCGGACAGGCGGAATAATTCACCCCTCCACTTT,CASGSDRRNNSPLHF
14,-,TRBJ2-2,TRBV5-1,TGCGCCAGCAGCCTCGGGTCTCTCACCGGGGAGCTGTTTTTT,CASSLGSLTGELFF
15,-,TRBJ2-5,TRBV7-9,TGTGCCAGCAGCTTTATCGGGAGTTCCCAAGAGACCCAGTACTTC,CASSFIGSSQETQYF
13,-,TRBJ1-1,TRBV7-8,TGTGCCAGCAGCTTAGGCCTAGACACTGAAGCTTTCTTT,CASSLGLDTEAFF
14,-,TRBJ1-3,TRBV5-1,TGCGCCAGCAGTCAGGACAGCTCTGGAAACACCATATATTTT,CASSQDSSGNTIYF
14,-,TRBJ1-2,TRBV30,TGTGCCTGGAGTGTTTTGGGGAGGGGGTATGGCTACACCTTC,CAWSVLGRGYGYTF
15,-,TRBJ2-5,TRBV4-1,TGCGCCAGCAGCCCCCACCAGCTAGTGGGAGAGACCCAGTACTTC,CASSPHQLVGETQYF
16,TRBD2,TRBJ2-1,TRBV19,TGTGCCAGTAGTAGCCCGCCCGGGAGGACCTACAATGAGCAGTTCTTC,CASSSPPGRTYNEQFF
13,-,TRBJ1-1,TRBV7-2,TGTGCCAGCAGCCCCGTCCGGAACACTGAAGCTTTCTTT,CASSPVRNTEAFF
12,-,TRBJ2-5,TRBV30,TGTGCCTGGGCGGGACCCGGGGAGACCCAGTACTTC,CAWAGPGETQYF
15,-,TRBJ1-2,TRBV7-9,TGTGCCAGCAGCTTAGGGCAGTTTCTCAACTATGGCTACACCTTC,CASSLGQFLNYGYTF
13,TRBD1,TRBJ1-1,TRBV11-2,TGTGCCAGCAGCTTACAGGGGGACACTGAAGCTTTCTTT,CASSLQGDTEAFF
14,-,TRBJ1-1,TRBV6-4,TGTGCCAGCACCAGGGACAATCAGGACACTGAAGCTTTCTTT,CASTRDNQDTEAFF
13,-,TRBJ1-2,TRBV5-1,TGCGCCAGCAGCCCAGACAGGTACTATGGCTACACCTTC,CASSPDRYYGYTF
19,TRBD2,TRBJ2-1,TRBV4-1,TGCGCCAGCAGCCAAGATAGGCGGCCCGTAGCGGGAGGCTACAATGAGCAGTTCTTC,CASSQDRRPVAGGYNEQFF
15,TRBD2,TRBJ2-3,TRBV4-3,TGCGCCAGCAGCCCTAGCGGGACCATTCCAGATACGCAGTATTTT,CASSPSGTIPDTQYF
15,-,TRBJ1-3,TRBV7-2,TGTGCCAGCAGCTTACGGAGGGAAGGTGGAAACACCATATATTTT,CASSLRREGGNTIYF
15,TRBD1,TRBJ1-3,TRBV7-9,TGTGCCAGCAGACCTGGACAGGGGGCTGGAAACACCATATATTTT,CASRPGQGAGNTIYF
15,TRBD1,TRBJ1-2,TRBV5-4,TGTGCCAGCAGCTCACCGGGACAGGGCGTCTATGGCTACACCTTC,CASSSPGQGVYGYTF
17,-,TRBJ1-2,TRBV9,TGTGCCAGCAGCGTAGCCACCCAGGGACTGTCTGGGTATGGCTACACCTTC,CASSVATQGLSGYGYTF
19,TRBD1,TRBJ1-1,TRBV4-3,TGCGCCAGCAGCCAAGCTAAGAGGGGACAGGGGCGAAGGAACACTGAAGCTTTCTTT,CASSQAKRGQGRRNTEAFF
13,-,TRBJ1-3,TRBV30,TGTGCCTGGAATGGGGCAGGGGGAAACACCATATATTTT,CAWNGAGGNTIYF
13,-,TRBJ2-2,TRBV5-1,TGCGCCAGCAGCCTACAGGGTACCGGGGAGCTGTTTTTT,CASSLQGTGELFF
16,-,TRBJ1-3,TRBV6-5,TGTGCCAGCAGTTACTCTCCGACAGCCTCTGGAAACACCATATATTTT,CASSYSPTASGNTIYF
13,-,TRBJ2-1,TRBV30,TGTGCCTGGGAGGAGCAACCTACCAATGAGCAGTTCTTC,CAWEEQPTNEQFF
15,-,TRBJ1-5,TRBV19,TGTGCCAGTAGTATACAAGACGGGGGGAATCAGCCCCAGCATTTT,CASSIQDGGNQPQHF
14,-,TRBJ2-3,TRBV5-1,TGCGCCAGCAGCTTGGGACAGAGCACAGATACGCAGTATTTT,CASSLGQSTDTQYF